Below, one TCR beta chain is given with its context. Antigen specificity is unknown. This sample was included in a study of cytomegalovirus exposure and HLA in healthy donors. Study-wide results and limits: An analysis that came later showed most CMV-associated TCR beta chains appearing HLA-restricted. Association of a missense DCLRE1C variant with TCR beta V- and J-gene trimming was reported in a later analysis. TCR beta sequences reportedly predicted the HLA-A and HLA-B alleles of most subjects accurately.

Use of 60 Vbeta and 13 Jbeta primers characterized the PCR. Data came from immunoSEQ multiplex PCR; TCRdb stores just in-frame clones and leaves some out. The sample holds 160,000 or so clones, approximately 81% seen once. The CDR3 runs 14 residues. The germline V gene has CDR1 SGHTS and CDR2 YDEGEE. V lost 4 bases and J lost 5, with 15 bases in between. This rearrangement joins TRBV5-8 to TRBJ1-1; D may be TRBD1 (6 bases). This sequence originates from a man aged 50 or older in good health and CMV-seropositive. Input material: PBMCs. The DNA of the CDR3 is TGTGCCAGCAGCAAATGGACAGTCGAGACTGAAGCTTTCTTT. This translates into CASSKWTVETEAFF.